A selection of T cell receptor beta chains follows, all from one sample in a study of early T cells in non-severe SARS-CoV-2 infection. TCRdb redid the calling of the 5' RACE reads with MiXCR, one entry per CDR3 protein. Seen here are roughly 66,000 distinct CDR3 sequences, approximately 10% observed once, and the top ten hold 3.2%. Material: whole blood. The source is an adult who was a healthcare worker with PCR-confirmed SARS-CoV-2 infection or an uninfected control (not recorded which). CDR3s include the opening cysteine and the closing phenylalanine or tryptophan. Each record gives: V gene, D gene, clone size, J gene, CDR3 protein, CDR3 DNA. D genes are given only for firm matches. The size field is filled for only some rows; it gives once, few, many or a size class.

>TRBV7-3|.|few|TRBJ2-1
CASSLSSSSYNEQFF
TGTGCCAGCAGCTTATCCAGTAGCTCCTACAATGAGCAGTTCTTC
>TRBV4-2|.|few|TRBJ2-4
CASSQVVRDLAKNIQYF
TGTGCCAGCAGCCAAGTCGTACGGGACTTAGCCAAAAACATTCAGTACTTC
>TRBV7-2|.|many|TRBJ2-5
CASSLEGGQETQYF
TGTGCCAGCAGCTTAGAGGGGGGGCAAGAGACCCAGTACTTC
>TRBV12-3/TRBV12-4|TRBD1|.|TRBJ1-2
CASRSGGGGYTF
TGTGCCAGCAGATCAGGGGGAGGAGGCTACACCTTC
>TRBV3-1|.|few|TRBJ1-3
CASSRTLSSSGNTIYF
TGTGCCAGCAGCCGCACCCTAAGTAGCTCTGGAAACACCATATATTTT
>TRBV29-1|TRBD1|many|TRBJ2-5
CSVAKTGGQETQYF
TGCAGCGTAGCAAAAACAGGGGGCCAAGAGACCCAGTACTTC
>TRBV20-1|.|.|TRBJ1-1
CSARDPQGKATEAFF
TGCAGTGCTAGAGATCCCCAGGGGAAGGCCACTGAAGCTTTCTTT
>TRBV7-2|.|few|TRBJ2-7
CASSRDNPYEQYF
TGTGCCAGCAGCCGGGACAACCCCTACGAGCAGTACTTC
>TRBV12-3/TRBV12-4|TRBD2|.|TRBJ2-5
CASGGGPETQYF
TGTGCCAGTGGGGGAGGGCCGGAGACCCAGTACTTC
>TRBV27|.|many|TRBJ1-1
CASSRVRVRLNTEAFF
TGTGCCAGCAGCCGAGTGAGGGTGCGGCTGAACACTGAAGCTTTCTTT
>TRBV20-1|TRBD1|many|TRBJ1-5
CSARRTGGNQPQHF
TGCAGTGCTAGGCGGACAGGGGGCAATCAGCCCCAGCATTTT
>TRBV20-1|TRBD1|.|TRBJ1-6
CSATGTGDLALHF
TGCAGTGCTACCGGGACAGGTGACCTGGCCCTCCACTTT
>TRBV6-6|TRBD2|.|TRBJ2-3
CASSHWAPVFGGGSTDTQYF
TGTGCCAGCAGCCATTGGGCCCCCGTCTTTGGGGGAGGGAGCACAGATACGCAGTATTTT